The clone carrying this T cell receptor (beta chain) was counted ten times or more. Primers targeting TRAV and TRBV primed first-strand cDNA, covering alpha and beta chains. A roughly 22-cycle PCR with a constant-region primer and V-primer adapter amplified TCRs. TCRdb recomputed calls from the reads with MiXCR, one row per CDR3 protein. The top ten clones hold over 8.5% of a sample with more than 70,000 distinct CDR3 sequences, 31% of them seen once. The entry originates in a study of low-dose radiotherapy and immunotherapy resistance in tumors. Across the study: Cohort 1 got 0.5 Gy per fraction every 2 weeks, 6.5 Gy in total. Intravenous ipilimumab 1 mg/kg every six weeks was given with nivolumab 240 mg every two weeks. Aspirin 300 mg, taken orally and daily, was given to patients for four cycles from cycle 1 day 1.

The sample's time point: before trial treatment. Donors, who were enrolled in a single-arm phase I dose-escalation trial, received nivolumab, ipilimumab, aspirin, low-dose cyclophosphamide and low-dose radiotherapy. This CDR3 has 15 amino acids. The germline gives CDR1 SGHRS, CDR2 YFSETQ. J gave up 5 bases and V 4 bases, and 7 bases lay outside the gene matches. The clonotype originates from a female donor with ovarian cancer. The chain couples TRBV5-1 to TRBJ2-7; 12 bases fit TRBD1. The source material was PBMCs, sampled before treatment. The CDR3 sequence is CASSLRDRGQNEQYF. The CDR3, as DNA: TGCGCCAGCAGCCTTAGGGACAGGGGGCAGAACGAGCAGTACTTC.